This TCR beta chain was documented in a study of beta chain features in type 1 diabetes. Findings and caveats of the study: Significant though moderate, a shortening of TCRB CDR3s appeared in all four CD4+ subsets of Type 1 diabetes patients.

As every portion of the isolated RNA was reverse transcribed, the sequencing read expressed TCRB transcripts. TCRdb's table, derived via immunoSEQ multiplex PCR, lists solely in-frame clones and lacks some. The repertoire has about 740,000 clones, around 15% of them found once; the top ten carry around 0.022%. Staining for CD45RO/CCR7/CD25/CD127/CD95/CD27 allowed sorting of CD4+ naive, central memory, regulatory and stem cell-like memory cells. A note on this clone: Its antigen is as yet unknown.

The specimen was naive CD4+ T cells from blood. The source is a man aged 18 to 29 with type 1 diabetes.

The CDR3 spells CASSLGLVPRDYGYTF. DNA of the CDR3: TGCGCCAGCAGCTTGGGATTGGTCCCCCGGGACTATGGCTACACCTTC. V and J are TRBV5-1 and TRBJ1-2; D is undetermined. The V and J ends lost 0 bases and 3 bases respectively, with 15 bases between them. Per germline, CDR1 SGHRS and CDR2 YFSETQ. The CDR3 sequence is 16 residues long. Using reference TRBV5-1 and TRBJ1-2 for the parts outside the CDR3, the full variable domain is KAGVTQTPRYLIKTRGQQVTLSCSPISGHRSVSWYQQTPGQGLQFLFEYFSETQRNKGNFPGRFSGRQFSNSRSEMNVSTLELGDSALYLCASSLGLVPRDYGYTFGSGTRLTVV.